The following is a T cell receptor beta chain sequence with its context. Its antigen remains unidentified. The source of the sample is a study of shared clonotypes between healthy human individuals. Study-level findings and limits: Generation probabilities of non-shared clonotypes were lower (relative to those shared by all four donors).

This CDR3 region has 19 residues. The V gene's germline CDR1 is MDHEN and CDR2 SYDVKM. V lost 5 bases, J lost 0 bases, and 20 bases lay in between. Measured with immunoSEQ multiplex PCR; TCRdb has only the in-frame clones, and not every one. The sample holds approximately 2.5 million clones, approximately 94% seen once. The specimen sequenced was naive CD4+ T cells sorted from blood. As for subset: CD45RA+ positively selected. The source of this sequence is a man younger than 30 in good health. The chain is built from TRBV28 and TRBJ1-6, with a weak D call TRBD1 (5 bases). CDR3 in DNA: TGTGCCAGCAGTCCCGTTCTTGTGACAGAGAGCTCCTATAATTCACCCCTCCACTTT. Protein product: CASSPVLVTESSYNSPLHF. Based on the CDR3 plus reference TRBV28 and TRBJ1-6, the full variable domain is DVKVTQSSRYLVKRTGEKVFLECVQDMDHENMFWYRQDPGLGLRLIYFSYDVKMKEKGDIPEGYSVSREKKERFSLILESASTNQTSMYLCASSPVLVTESSYNSPLHFGNGTRLTVT.